This record covers a single T cell receptor (beta chain). Antigen: not known. The junction departs from the called germline gene at one end, perhaps through a read error. The germline CDR1 and CDR2 sequences are MDHEN and SYDVKM. The CDR3 extends over 16 amino acids. The sample belongs to a study of CD8+CD57+ T cells in acquired aplastic anemia. Profiles of TCR beta VDJ and CDR3 were generated from a genomic DNA template. TCRdb re-derived calls from the reads in MiXCR, one entry per CDR3 protein. This table holds around 230,000 distinct CDR3 sequences, roughly 55% found once. Study results and limitations: About 30 CD8+ CDR3 sequences occurred in both the patients and the controls.

The chain employs TRBV28 and TRBJ2-7; 9 bases line up with TRBD2. The TCR was taken from a human donor in good health. Sequencing used sorted CD4+, CD8+, or CD8+CD57+ T cells (not recorded which) from PBMCs. This CDR3 reads CAGSFTSSGAPYEQYF. The CDR3 DNA reads TGTGCCGGCAGTTTTACTTCTAGCGGGGCACCCTACGAGCAGTACTTC.